The sequence of this TCR beta chain was determined in a study of molecular identifiers for immune sequencing clone quantification. Across the study: Replicates partitioned RNA from about 20,000 or 100,000 naive CD8 cells into five parts, sequencing four.

TCRdb independently ran MiXCR on the PCR reads; one entry per CDR3 protein. The top ten clones hold around 1.1% of a sample with tens of thousands of distinct CDR3 sequences, under 25% of them seen once. CDR3 length equals 13 residues. CDR1 MNHEY and CDR2 SVGAGI come from the germline V gene. The germline V and J ends were trimmed by 0 bases and 7 bases, with 9 bases remaining between them. There are many counts of this clonotype. Its antigen is as yet unknown. Study-wide points: Even with some 990,000 naive cells present, spiked Jurkat TCR RNA from one cell was reportedly detectable.

The chain has TRBV6-5 and TRBJ1-2; D is uncertain. Material: naive CD8+ T cells from blood, with Jurkat cell RNA spiked in. The subset was: FACS-sorted CD8+CD4-CCR7+CD45RA+ naive T cells. The receptor's source is a human donor in good health. Some libraries in this study had Jurkat cell RNA spiked in. CDR3 nucleotides: TGTGCCAGCAGTTACTCCGAACAGTCTGGCTACACCTTC. Translating it yields CASSYSEQSGYTF.